The T cell receptor beta chain under discussion was sequenced for a study of shared clonotypes between healthy human individuals. Study-level information: Contributing individuals were a couple of females and a few males aged 18 to 49.

In regard to this clone: Its specificity is unknown.

Only in-frame clones appear in the TCRdb table, and some are missing; sequencing was by immunoSEQ multiplex PCR. The data show approximately 700,000 clones, with 73% seen just once and around 2% held by the top ten. General study findings and limits: The rarefaction results pointed to incomplete sorted-subset sequencing despite large depth. Estimated richness values were generally larger in naive subsets than in memory subsets.

This clonotype was obtained from a young woman in good health. Material for sequencing was memory CD4+ T cells sorted from blood. Subset denoted: CD45RA-negative fraction.

The CDR3 reads CASSLRGPTVQPQHF. The CDR3 DNA follows: TGTGCCAGCAGTCTCAGGGGGCCCACGGTTCAGCCCCAGCATTTT. The rearrangement uses TRBV27 and TRBJ1-5; 8 positions match TRBD1. Germline loops: CDR1 MNHEY, CDR2 SMNVEV (reference sequence). The CDR3 length is 15 residues. V was pared by 5 bases and J by 6 bases, with 9 bases of the junction left unmatched.